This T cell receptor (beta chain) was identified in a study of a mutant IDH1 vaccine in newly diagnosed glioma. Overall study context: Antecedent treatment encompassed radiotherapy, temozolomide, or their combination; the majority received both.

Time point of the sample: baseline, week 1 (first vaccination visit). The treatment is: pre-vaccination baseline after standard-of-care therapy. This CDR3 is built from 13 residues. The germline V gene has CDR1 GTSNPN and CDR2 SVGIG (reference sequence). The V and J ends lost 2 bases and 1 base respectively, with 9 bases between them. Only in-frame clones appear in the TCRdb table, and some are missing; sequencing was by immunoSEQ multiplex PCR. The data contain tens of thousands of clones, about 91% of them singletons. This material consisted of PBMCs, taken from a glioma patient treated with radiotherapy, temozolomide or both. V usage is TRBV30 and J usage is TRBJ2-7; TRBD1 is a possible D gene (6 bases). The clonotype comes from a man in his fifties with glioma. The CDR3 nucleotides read TGTGCCTGGAGTCGTGGACAGTCCTACGAGCAGTACTTC. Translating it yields CAWSRGQSYEQYF.